In its sample, the clone carrying this T cell receptor (beta chain) was seen a few times. Libraries were prepared by immunoSEQ multiplex PCR; TCRdb keeps only in-frame clonotypes and omits some of them. The sample contains some 150,000 clones, over 90% of which appear only once. These data come from a study of control samples from healthy donors and cancer patients. The source material was blood. The TCR sequence derives from a man aged 45 to 65 in good health.

CDR3 sequence: CASSLGTAEQPQHF. The CDR3 region has the DNA TGTGCCAGCAGTTTGGGGACAGCGGAGCAGCCCCAGCATTTT. The chain uses TRBV28 and TRBJ1-5; 7 nucleotides match TRBD1. The ends lost 3 bases at V and 7 bases at J; junction bases unmatched: 6. CDR3 size: 14 residues. In germline, CDR1 is MDHEN, CDR2 SYDVKM. Full variable domain (outside the CDR3, taken from reference TRBV28 and TRBJ1-5): DVKVTQSSRYLVKRTGEKVFLECVQDMDHENMFWYRQDPGLGLRLIYFSYDVKMKEKGDIPEGYSVSREKKERFSLILESASTNQTSMYLCASSLGTAEQPQHFGDGTRLSIL.